The present T cell receptor (beta chain) was sequenced within a study of blood T cell repertoires in COVID-19. Overall study context: T cells, B-cell-depleted T cells, or PBMCs supplied cDNA or gDNA.

In the authors' workflow: Quantification of nucleated cells was approximated via reference gene primer amplification. Clones were sequenced by immunoSEQ multiplex PCR, and TCRdb holds only the in-frame ones, with some missing. V, J and clone size derive from that table, while D and trimming were established from the DNA sequence. The sample shows 150,000 to 200,000 clones, 89% of them seen only once. The CDR3 runs to 17 residues. Per the germline V gene, CDR1 is MNHEY and CDR2 is SMNVEV (reference sequence). The trim removed 2 bases at V and 3 bases at J, leaving 7 bases unmatched. In terms of age and location, participants ranged from roughly 18 to 90 years and lived in fewer than 30 US areas. Participants had their cohort set by participant-reported clinical history.

The source material was PBMCs or T cells enriched from blood (not recorded which). The TCR was taken from a woman aged 18-29 years who had recovered from COVID-19. This chain joins TRBV27 and TRBJ2-2, with 9 bases aligning to TRBD2. The CDR3 reads CASSLARIAGDTGELFF. The CDR3 coding sequence is TGTGCCAGCAGTTTAGCTCGGATAGCGGGAGACACCGGGGAGCTGTTTTTT.